These T cell receptor beta chains were read from a single sample in a study of Tregs in tolerant kidney transplant recipients. Profiled with immunoSEQ multiplex PCR; TCRdb holds only in-frame clones, not every one. Of about 50,000 clones in the sample, approximately 89% were seen once. Source: CD8+ T cells from blood (PBMCs), taken 12 months after the transplant. The source is a human patient who received a combined kidney and bone marrow transplant. Some T cells may trace back to the graft donor. CDR3s include the opening cysteine and the closing phenylalanine or tryptophan. D genes are given only for firm matches. Clone size is stated in some rows and not others, as once, few, many or a class when expanded.

CDR3 length,J gene,clone size,D gene,V gene,CDR3 protein,CDR3 DNA
10,TRBJ2-7,NA,NA,TRBV30,CAWGEGEQYF,TGTGCCTGGGGAGAGGGAGAGCAGTACTTC
15,TRBJ1-1,NA,NA,TRBV5-4,CASSYPGEMNTEAFF,TGTGCCAGCAGCTACCCCGGGGAGATGAACACTGAAGCTTTCTTT
15,TRBJ2-1,NA,NA,TRBV5-6,CASSLLGSTYNEQFF,TGTGCCAGCAGCTTGCTCGGGTCTACCTACAATGAGCAGTTCTTC
16,TRBJ2-1,NA,TRBD1,TRBV27,CASSLVGGQGAREQFF,TGTGCCAGCAGTTTGGTGGGGGGACAGGGGGCTAGGGAGCAGTTCTTC
13,TRBJ2-7,NA,TRBD1,TRBV7-9,CASSLDRAHEQYF,TGTGCCAGCAGCTTGGACAGGGCCCACGAGCAGTACTTC
15,TRBJ2-7,NA,TRBD2,TRBV27,CASSLGTSDSYEQYF,TGTGCCAGCAGTTTAGGGACTAGCGACTCCTACGAGCAGTACTTC
13,TRBJ1-6,NA,NA,TRBV19,CASTSTGKSPLHF,TGTGCCAGTACCTCAACAGGGAAATCCCCCCTCCACTTT
14,TRBJ2-1,once,NA,TRBV9,CASSVGGGLYEQFF,TGTGCCAGCAGCGTAGGAGGAGGGCTATATGAGCAGTTCTTC
15,TRBJ2-3,NA,NA,TRBV6-1,CASSNEDSATDTQYF,TGTGCCAGCAGTAACGAGGACAGTGCCACAGATACGCAGTATTTT
12,TRBJ1-2,few,NA,TRBV13,CASSLVSYGYTF,TGTGCCAGCAGCTTAGTTAGCTATGGCTACACCTTC
16,TRBJ2-2,NA,NA,TRBV11-3,CASSLDLGTNTGELFF,TGTGCCAGCAGCTTAGATCTAGGGACTAACACCGGGGAGCTGTTTTTT
16,TRBJ2-6,NA,NA,TRBV7-9,CASSLPGGAGANVLTF,TGTGCCAGCAGTCTTCCCGGGGGAGCTGGGGCCAACGTCCTGACTTTC
13,TRBJ1-3,NA,NA,TRBV9,CASSSSSGNTIYF,TGTGCCAGCTCTTCGAGCTCTGGAAACACCATATATTTT
14,TRBJ2-7,NA,TRBD1,TRBV15,CATSTRDRGDEQYF,TGTGCCACCAGCACCCGGGACAGGGGAGACGAGCAGTACTTC
16,TRBJ1-6,NA,NA,TRBV4-2,CASSQFRTDRNSPLHF,TGTGCCAGCAGCCAATTCCGGACAGACCGAAATTCACCCCTCCACTTT
15,TRBJ2-7,once,TRBD2,TRBV13,CASSLGGGPAYEQYF,TGTGCCAGCAGCCTGGGCGGGGGGCCGGCCTACGAGCAGTACTTC
17,TRBJ1-3,NA,NA,TRBV11-2,CASSPFPRGRSENTIYF,TGTGCCAGCAGCCCATTTCCCCGGGGAAGGAGCGAAAACACCATATATTTT